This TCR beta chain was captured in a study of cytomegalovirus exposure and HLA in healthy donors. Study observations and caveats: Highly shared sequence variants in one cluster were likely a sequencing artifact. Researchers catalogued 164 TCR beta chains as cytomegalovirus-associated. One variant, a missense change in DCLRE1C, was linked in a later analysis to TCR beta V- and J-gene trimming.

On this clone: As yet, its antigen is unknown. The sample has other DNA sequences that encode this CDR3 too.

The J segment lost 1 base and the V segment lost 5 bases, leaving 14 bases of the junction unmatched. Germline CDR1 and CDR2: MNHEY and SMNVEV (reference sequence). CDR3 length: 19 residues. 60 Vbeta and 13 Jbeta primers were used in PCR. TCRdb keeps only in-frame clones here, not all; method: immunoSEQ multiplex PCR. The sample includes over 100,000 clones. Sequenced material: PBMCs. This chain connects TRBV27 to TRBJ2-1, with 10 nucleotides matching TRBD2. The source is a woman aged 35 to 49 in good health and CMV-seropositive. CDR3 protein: CASSRPGLAGVGSYNEQFF. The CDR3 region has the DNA TGTGCCAGCAGTCGCCCCGGGCTAGCGGGAGTCGGATCCTACAATGAGCAGTTCTTC.